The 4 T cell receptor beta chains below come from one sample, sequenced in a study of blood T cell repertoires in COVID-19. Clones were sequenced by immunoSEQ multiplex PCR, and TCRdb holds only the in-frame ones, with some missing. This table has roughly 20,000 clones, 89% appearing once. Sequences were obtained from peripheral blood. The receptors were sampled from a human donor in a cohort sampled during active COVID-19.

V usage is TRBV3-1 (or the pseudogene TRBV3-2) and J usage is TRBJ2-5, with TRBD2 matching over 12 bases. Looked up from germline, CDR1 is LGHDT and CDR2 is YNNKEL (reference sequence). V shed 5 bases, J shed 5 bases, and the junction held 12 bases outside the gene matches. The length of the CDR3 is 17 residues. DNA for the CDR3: TGTGCCAGCAGCAAGCTAGCGGGAGGGCGTTCCTTGGAGACCCAGTACTTC. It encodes CASSKLAGGRSLETQYF.

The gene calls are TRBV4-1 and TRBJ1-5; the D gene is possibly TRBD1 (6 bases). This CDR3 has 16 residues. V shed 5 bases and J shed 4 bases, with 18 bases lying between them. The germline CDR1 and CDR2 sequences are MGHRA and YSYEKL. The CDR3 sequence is CASSSLGTSPNQPQHF. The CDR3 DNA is TGCGCCAGCAGCTCCCTGGGGACATCACCAAATCAGCCCCAGCATTTT.

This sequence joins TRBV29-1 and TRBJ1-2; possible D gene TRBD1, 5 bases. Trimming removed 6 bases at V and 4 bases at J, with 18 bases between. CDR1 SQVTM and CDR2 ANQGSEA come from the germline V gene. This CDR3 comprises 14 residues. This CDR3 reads CSVKSGESGYGYTF. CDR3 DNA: TGCAGCGTGAAATCGGGGGAGTCAGGCTATGGCTACACCTTC.

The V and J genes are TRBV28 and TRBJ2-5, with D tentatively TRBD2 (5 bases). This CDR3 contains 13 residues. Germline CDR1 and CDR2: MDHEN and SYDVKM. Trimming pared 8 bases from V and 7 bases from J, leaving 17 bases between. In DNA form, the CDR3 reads TGTGCCAGCGGACCCCTGGACGGAGGGACCCAGTACTTC. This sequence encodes CASGPLDGGTQYF.